This TCR beta chain is drawn from a study of control samples from healthy donors and cancer patients. About this clone itself: Within the sample, other DNA sequences also encode this same CDR3.

Measured with immunoSEQ multiplex PCR; TCRdb has only the in-frame clones, and not every one. The data hold 110,000 or so clones, with 90% observed a single time. Sequencing used blood. The sequence was collected from a human donor in good health. The donor label of this sample is uncertain.

CDR3 sequence reads: CASSYSLAGGYEQYF. The CDR3, as DNA: TGTGCCAGCAGTTATAGTCTGGCGGGGGGCTACGAGCAGTACTTC. The chain couples TRBV6-5 to TRBJ2-7; 8 bases are shared with TRBD2. J lost 3 bases, V lost 3 bases, and 7 bases had no gene match. This CDR3 has 15 amino acids. The germline V gene encodes CDR1 MNHEY and CDR2 SVGAGI.